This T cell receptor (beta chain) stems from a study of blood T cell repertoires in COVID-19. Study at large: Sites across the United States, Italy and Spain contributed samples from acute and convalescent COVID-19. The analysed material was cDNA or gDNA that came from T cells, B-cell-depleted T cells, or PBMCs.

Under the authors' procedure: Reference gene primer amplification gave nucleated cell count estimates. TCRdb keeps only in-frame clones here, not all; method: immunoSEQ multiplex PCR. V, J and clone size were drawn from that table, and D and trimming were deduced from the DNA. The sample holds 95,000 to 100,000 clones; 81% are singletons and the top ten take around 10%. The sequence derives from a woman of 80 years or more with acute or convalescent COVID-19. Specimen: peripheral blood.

The CDR3 DNA is TGTGCCAGCAGTTACCGGCGGGGGGGGCTCGAGCAGTTCTTC. The encoded protein is CASSYRRGGLEQFF. The rearrangement uses TRBV6-5 and TRBJ2-1; 9 bases agree with TRBD2. The CDR3 runs 14 residues. In germline, CDR1 is MNHEY, CDR2 SVGAGI. J lost 10 bases, V lost 2 bases, and 6 bases had no gene match.